The 21 T cell receptor beta chains below all came from one sample that was sequenced in a study of regulatory T cells in long-lasting Graves disease. Researchers made TCR beta libraries by using iRepertoire HTBI primers and running Arm-PCR on CDR3 regions. TCRdb re-called the multiplex PCR reads with MiXCR, one entry per CDR3 protein. Of a few hundred thousand distinct CDR3 sequences in the sample, about a quarter were seen once. The time point was: persistent/refractory GD, antithyroid drugs over 5 years with positive TRAb. Scientists built the TCR library using RNA that was extracted from PBMCs. The source material was peripheral blood mononuclear cells (PBMCs), sampled when the disease was refractory, from a patient treated with antithyroid drugs. Receptors were obtained from a female donor with Graves disease.

The sample holds a few counts of this clonotype. CDR3 protein: CASSVGQWGETQYF. The CDR3 DNA is TGTGCCAGCAGCGTAGGACAATGGGGAGAGACCCAGTACTTC. The chain is built from TRBV9 and TRBJ2-5; D gene uncertain. The V gene's germline CDR1 is SGDLS and CDR2 YYNGEE. The V and J ends lost 0 bases and 4 bases respectively, with 10 bases between them. The CDR3 is 14 amino acids.

This clonotype was counted at least ten times. CDR3 protein: CASSSLGPYNEQFF. CDR3 nucleotides: TGTGCCAGCAGCTCCCTCGGACCATACAATGAGCAGTTCTTC. The rearrangement uses TRBV11-2 and TRBJ2-1; D remains ambiguous. Germline CDR1 is SGHAT and CDR2 is FQNNGV. The CDR3 is made up of 14 amino acids. Trimming left V 4 bases short and J 4 bases short, with 11 bases between.

The V gene is TRBV19, the J gene TRBJ2-7, with TRBD2 identical over 12 bases. The CDR3 length is 15 residues. CDR1 and CDR2 (germline): LNHDA, SQIVND (reference sequence). V shed 7 bases and J 1 base; nucleotides not matched to a gene: 5. The CDR3 DNA reads TGTGCCAGTACCTTGACTAGCGGGGGATCCTACGAGCAGTACTTC. This sequence encodes CASTLTSGGSYEQYF.

This clonotype was observed once. The V and J genes are TRBV10-3 and TRBJ2-7; D is possibly TRBD2 (6 bases). V lost 4 bases and J 1 base, leaving 14 bases between the germline ends. CDR1 is ENHRY and CDR2 is SYGVKD in the germline V gene. The CDR3 consists of 15 residues. The CDR3 spells CAISAGLGGSYEQYF. In DNA form, the CDR3 reads TGTGCCATCAGTGCAGGTCTCGGGGGTTCCTACGAGCAGTACTTC.

In its sample, this clonotype was seen a few times. A junction end diverges from the germline sequence, so it may reflect a read error. CDR3 region: CASSQGLDYNEQFF. The CDR3 DNA reads as TGTGCCAGCAGTCAAGGACTAGATTACAATGAGCAATTCTTC. The chain recombines TRBV6-1 with TRBJ2-1; 7 positions agree with TRBD2. The CDR3 length is 14 residues. Germline loops: CDR1 MNHNS, CDR2 SASEGT.

The rearrangement links TRBV29-1 to TRBJ2-7; D not resolved. V was shortened by 1 base and J by 4 bases, with 11 bases between the two germline ends. From germline, CDR1 is SQVTM and CDR2 ANQGSEA. The CDR3 sequence is 13 residues long. CDR3 protein: CSVEGSAGYEQYF. For the CDR3, the DNA is TGCAGCGTTGAAGGGTCCGCCGGGTACGAGCAGTACTTC.

The V gene is TRBV30, the J gene TRBJ2-7, with TRBD2 identical over 10 bases. From germline, CDR1 is GTSNPN and CDR2 SVGIG (reference sequence). The CDR3 extends over 15 amino acids. Losses at the gene ends were 2 bases for V and 1 base for J; bases not matched to a gene: 5. The CDR3 coding sequence is TGTGCCTGGAGTCCCGTTAGCGGGAGGTCCTACGAGCAGTACTTC. This sequence encodes CAWSPVSGRSYEQYF.

In this sample, this clonotype turned up many times. The chain links TRBV2 to TRBJ1-4; D call uncertain. V was clipped by 6 bases and J by 5 bases, with 7 bases between them. The CDR3 consists of 12 residues. Germline-derived CDR1 and CDR2 are SNHLY and FYNNEI. The chain's CDR3 is CASRALNEKLFF. The CDR3 region has the DNA TGTGCCAGCAGGGCTCTAAATGAAAAACTGTTTTTT.

With regard to this clonotype: Because the CDR3's place on the DNA is in doubt, the DNA is left out and the CDR3 is given as listed by TCRdb. The CDR3 loop reads CASSVGGGAYELYF. This sequence joins TRBV9 and TRBJ2-7; the table's D gene call, TRBD2, was not cross checked with the DNA. Germline-derived CDR1 and CDR2 are SGDLS and YYNGEE. Inclusive of both ends, the CDR3 amounts to 14 amino acids.

In this sample, this clonotype turned up many times. The chain couples TRBV5-1 to TRBJ1-1; D is possibly TRBD1 (5 bases). CDR3 length equals 14 residues. The V and J ends lost 4 bases and 5 bases respectively, with 15 bases between them. Germline V gene lookup returns CDR1 SGHRS and CDR2 YFSETQ. CDR3: CASSPLTGGTEAFF. In DNA, the CDR3 is TGCGCCAGCAGCCCTTTGACGGGGGGAACTGAAGCTTTCTTT. Drawing the rest from reference TRBV5-1 and TRBJ1-1, the complete variable domain is KAGVTQTPRYLIKTRGQQVTLSCSPISGHRSVSWYQQTPGQGLQFLFEYFSETQRNKGNFPGRFSGRQFSNSRSEMNVSTLELGDSALYLCASSPLTGGTEAFFGQGTRLTVV.

The V gene is TRBV20-1, the J gene TRBJ2-1; 12 nucleotides match TRBD2. The CDR3 runs to 16 residues. V lost 0 bases to trimming and J lost 4 bases; unmatched junction nucleotides: 4. CDR1 and CDR2 from the germline V gene are DFQATT and SNEGSKA (reference sequence). The CDR3 reads CSARDYTSGRYNEQFF. The CDR3 DNA reads as TGCAGTGCTAGAGATTATACTAGCGGGAGGTACAATGAGCAGTTCTTC.

V usage is TRBV7-2 and J usage is TRBJ2-1, with 16 nucleotides matching TRBD2. Germline V lookup: CDR1 SGHTA, CDR2 FQGNSA. The ends lost 2 bases at V and 7 bases at J; junction bases unmatched: 5. The CDR3 extends over 17 amino acids. The DNA of the CDR3 is TGTGCCAGCAGCTTACGGGGACTAGCGGGAGGGCCAAATGAGCAGTTCTTC. Amino acid sequence: CASSLRGLAGGPNEQFF.

In regard to this clonotype: This may arise from a read error, as a much more abundant clone is one base away. The chain has TRBV27 and TRBJ1-2; maybe TRBD1 (5 bases). The germline CDR1 and CDR2 sequences are MNHEY and SMNVEV (reference sequence). The CDR3 sequence is 14 residues long. Written as DNA, the CDR3 is TGTGCCAGCAGCCGGGACGGACTAAACTATGGCTGCACCTTC. Its translation is CASSRDGLNYGCTF.

The CDR3 DNA reads TGTGCCAGCAGCCCTCGGACAGGGAGCTACGAGCAGTACTTC. As protein: CASSPRTGSYEQYF. V usage is TRBV11-1 and J usage is TRBJ2-7, with 8 bases identical to TRBD1. J lost 3 bases, V lost 5 bases, and 6 bases had no gene match. Germline-derived CDR1 and CDR2 are SGHAT and FQDESV (reference sequence). This CDR3 has 14 residues.

CDR3 residues: CASSIIGRQETQYF. In nucleotides, the CDR3 is TGTGCCAGTAGTATAATTGGCAGACAAGAGACCCAGTACTTC. The gene calls are TRBV19 and TRBJ2-5; D is undetermined. The ends were cut back, 2 bases at V and 2 bases at J, with 9 bases in the middle. The CDR3 extends over 14 amino acids. Per germline, CDR1 LNHDA and CDR2 SQIVND (reference sequence).

The chain recombines TRBV6-2 or TRBV6-3 with TRBJ2-4, with 8 bases lining up with TRBD1. Germline V CDR1 and CDR2: MNHEY, SVGEGT. J lost 6 bases, V lost 6 bases, and 13 bases had no gene match. The CDR3 is made up of 16 amino acids. The CDR3 region has the DNA TGTGCCAGCAGCTCAAAAGGACAGGGAGCGAGAAACATTCAGTACTTC. Its translation: CASSSKGQGARNIQYF.

This clonotype has ten or more counts. The V call is TRBV28, the J call TRBJ1-2; 8 nucleotides align to TRBD1. The germline gives CDR1 MDHEN, CDR2 SYDVKM. CDR3 size: 14 residues. With V trimmed by 6 bases and J by 3 bases, 6 bases remained unmatched. The CDR3 nucleotides read TGTGCCAGCAGGGTGACAGGGGAGGACTATGGCTACACCTTC. Amino acid sequence: CASRVTGEDYGYTF.

This clonotype has a handful of counts. The chain couples TRBV6-2 or TRBV6-3 to TRBJ2-7, with D tentatively TRBD2 (8 bases). Trimming stripped 6 bases from V and 11 bases from J, with 26 bases between. Per germline, CDR1 MNHEY and CDR2 SVGEGT. The CDR3 spans 15 residues. CDR3 amino acids: CASRPLAGPGGVKYF. As DNA, the CDR3 is TGTGCCAGCAGACCCCTAGCGGGCCCAGGGGGAGTAAAGTACTTC.

The chain uses TRBV7-2 and TRBJ1-1; 8 bases agree with TRBD1. The V segment lost 4 bases and the J segment 0 bases; nucleotides outside the gene matches: 7. CDR3 length equals 16 residues. Germline values: CDR1 SGHTA, CDR2 FQGNSA. The CDR3 DNA sequence: TGTGCCAGCAGCTGGGGGACAGGTCTCATGAACACTGAAGCTTTCTTT. It encodes CASSWGTGLMNTEAFF.

This clonotype was counted only a few times. This sequence joins TRBV30 and TRBJ1-2; D possibly corresponds to TRBD1 (6 bases). There are 14 residues in the CDR3. The germline V gene has CDR1 GTSNPN and CDR2 SVGIG (reference sequence). V was trimmed by 4 bases and J by 5 bases, leaving 17 bases between them. The CDR3 is CAWTVGPQGYGYTF. Here the CDR3 DNA reads TGTGCCTGGACCGTAGGGCCACAGGGATATGGCTACACCTTC.

This clonotype was seen ten or more times. The chain combines TRBV7-2 with TRBJ1-6; D is perhaps TRBD1 (5 bases). The CDR3 contains 13 residues. V shed 5 bases and J shed 6 bases, with 8 bases lying between them. CDR1 SGHTA and CDR2 FQGNSA come from the germline V gene. CDR3 residues: CASSPGTNSPLHF. The CDR3 nucleotides are TGTGCCAGCAGCCCGGGGACTAATTCACCCCTCCACTTT.